The rows below give T cell receptor beta chains drawn from one sample of a study of cytomegalovirus exposure and HLA in healthy donors. TCRdb's table, derived via immunoSEQ multiplex PCR, lists solely in-frame clones and lacks some. The sample holds over 90,000 clones, roughly two thirds seen once. Sequencing was carried out using PBMCs. Receptors were obtained from a woman aged 45 to 65 in good health and CMV-seropositive. CDR3s include the opening cysteine and the closing phenylalanine or tryptophan. A D gene is named only where the DNA matches it firmly. Clone size appears in some rows only: once, few, many, or a class for an expanded clone.

V	size	J	D	CDR3	DNA
TRBV28	once	TRBJ1-1	TRBD1	CASSLSGGTEAFF	TGTGCCAGCAGTTTATCAGGGGGGACTGAAGCTTTCTTT
TRBV7-2	.	TRBJ1-2	.	CASSRGASGTTYGYTF	TGTGCCAGCAGTCGTGGGGCCTCCGGGACAACTTATGGCTACACCTTC
TRBV11-2	.	TRBJ2-7	.	CASSKAAGEGFYEQYF	TGTGCCAGCAGCAAAGCGGCAGGGGAAGGGTTCTACGAGCAGTACTTC
TRBV6-4	.	TRBJ2-1	.	CASSDSTRLGVYNEQFF	TGTGCCAGCAGTGACTCGACGCGGCTAGGGGTCTACAATGAGCAGTTCTTC
TRBV5-4	few	TRBJ1-5	.	CASSLAGNNQPQHF	TGTGCCAGCAGCTTGGCGGGGAACAATCAGCCCCAGCATTTT
TRBV28	.	TRBJ2-7	.	CASSFRLYEQYF	TGTGCCAGCAGTTTCAGACTCTACGAGCAGTACTTC
TRBV11-3	.	TRBJ2-1	TRBD2	CASSSGTSGHEQFF	TGTGCCAGCAGCTCCGGGACTAGCGGACATGAGCAGTTCTTC
TRBV28	.	TRBJ2-7	.	CASRPKRYLYEQYF	TGTGCCAGCAGACCTAAGCGGTACCTCTACGAGCAGTACTTC
TRBV7-2	.	TRBJ2-5	TRBD1	CASSLGVGQGETQYF	TGTGCCAGCAGCTTGGGGGTCGGACAGGGGGAGACCCAGTACTTC
TRBV30	.	TRBJ2-1	.	CAWFRGTPNNEQFF	TGTGCCTGGTTCCGTGGGACACCTAACAATGAGCAGTTCTTC
TRBV2	.	TRBJ2-3	.	CASSEYRVTDTQYF	TGTGCCAGCAGTGAATACAGAGTGACAGATACGCAGTATTTT
TRBV7-9	once	TRBJ2-7	TRBD2	CASSPGTSGYEQYF	TGTGCCAGCAGCCCCGGGACTAGCGGATACGAGCAGTACTTC
TRBV13	few	TRBJ1-2	.	CASSLRGNYGYTF	TGTGCCAGCAGCTTAAGAGGGAACTATGGCTACACCTTC
TRBV6-5	.	TRBJ2-2	TRBD1	CASSYSGTGGYGELFF	TGTGCCAGCAGTTACTCCGGGACAGGGGGCTACGGGGAGCTGTTTTTT
TRBV19	.	TRBJ2-1	TRBD2	CASRLAAGIELYEQFF	TGTGCCAGTAGACTAGCGGCGGGTATAGAGTTGTATGAGCAGTTCTTC
TRBV4-2	.	TRBJ2-1	TRBD2	CASSQDRFASGYEQLF	TGTGCCAGCAGCCAAGATCGGTTCGCTAGCGGGTATGAGCAGCTCTTC
TRBV5-1	.	TRBJ1-2	TRBD1	CASSHDVTGKDGYTF	TGCGCCAGCAGCCACGATGTGACAGGGAAGGATGGCTACACCTTC
TRBV18	.	TRBJ2-1	.	CASSPRLQGGHEQFF	TGTGCCAGCTCACCACGGTTACAGGGTGGCCATGAGCAGTTCTTC
TRBV6-6	.	TRBJ1-1	.	CASRTTARGTEAFF	TGTGCCAGCAGAACTACGGCGCGTGGCACTGAAGCTTTCTTT
TRBV6-1	.	TRBJ2-7	TRBD1	CASRDQGTGAHEQYF	TGTGCCAGCAGGGACCAAGGGACAGGGGCCCACGAGCAGTACTTC
TRBV7-9	.	TRBJ2-1	TRBD2	CASSLLAGPYNEQFF	TGTGCCAGCAGCTTACTAGCGGGACCATACAATGAGCAGTTCTTC
TRBV2	.	TRBJ1-2	.	CASSPDSFYGYTF	TGTGCCAGCAGTCCGGACAGTTTCTATGGCTACACCTTC
TRBV16	.	TRBJ2-5	.	CASSPRGGYQEPQYF	TGTGCCAGCAGCCCACGGGGTGGGTACCAAGAGCCCCAGTACTTC
TRBV6-1	few	TRBJ1-2	.	CASSQGANYGYTF	TGTGCCAGCAGTCAGGGTGCTAACTATGGCTACACCTTC
TRBV6-5	.	TRBJ1-1	.	CASSFDINTEAFF	TGTGCCAGCAGTTTTGACATCAACACTGAAGCTTTCTTT
TRBV28	.	TRBJ2-5	.	CASLEFQGGETQYF	TGTGCCAGCCTAGAATTCCAGGGGGGCGAGACCCAGTACTTC
TRBV6-1	.	TRBJ2-7	TRBD2	CASSEFGGSAYEQYF	TGTGCCAGCAGTGAATTTGGCGGGAGTGCCTACGAGCAGTACTTC
TRBV6-6	.	TRBJ2-5	TRBD2	CAGGRGEGETQYF	TGTGCCGGGGGGCGGGGGGAAGGAGAGACCCAGTACTTC
TRBV7-2	.	TRBJ2-3	.	CASSYQAQLSTDTQYF	TGTGCCAGCAGCTATCAGGCTCAACTTAGCACAGATACGCAGTATTTT
TRBV28	.	TRBJ2-7	.	CASTRDGLIYEQYF	TGTGCCTCCACCCGGGATGGACTGATCTACGAGCAGTACTTC
TRBV7-2	.	TRBJ1-5	TRBD1	CASSSGTAINQPQHF	TGTGCCAGCAGCTCCGGGACAGCCATCAATCAGCCCCAGCATTTT
TRBV11-2	.	TRBJ2-7	TRBD1	CASSLGQGGYEQYF	TGTGCCAGCAGTTTGGGACAGGGGGGCTACGAGCAGTACTTC
TRBV7-9	.	TRBJ1-1	TRBD1	CASSTGTGLEAFF	TGTGCCAGCAGTACCGGGACAGGACTTGAAGCTTTCTTT
TRBV5-5	.	TRBJ1-1	TRBD1	CASSLTGGFTEAFF	TGTGCCAGCAGCTTGACAGGGGGCTTCACTGAAGCTTTCTTT
TRBV5-1	.	TRBJ2-7	.	CASSLVYSYEQYF	TGCGCCAGCAGCTTGGTCTACTCCTACGAGCAGTACTTC
TRBV7-3	.	TRBJ2-5	TRBD1	CASSQGAQETQYF	TGTGCCAGCAGCCAGGGGGCACAAGAGACCCAGTACTTC
TRBV5-1	.	TRBJ2-1	TRBD2	CASSPRLAGGPNSYNEQFF	TGCGCCAGCAGCCCTCGACTAGCGGGAGGCCCGAATTCCTACAATGAGCAGTTCTTC